This T cell receptor (beta chain) came from a study of blood T cell repertoires in COVID-19. Study at large: T cells, B-cell-depleted T cells, or PBMCs provided the cDNA or gDNA that served as material.

The CDR3 runs 20 residues. The V end was cut by 2 bases, the J end by 0 bases, with 24 bases between. Germline loops: CDR1 MGHRA, CDR2 YSYEKL. Measured with immunoSEQ multiplex PCR; TCRdb has only the in-frame clones, and not every one. The sample carries 430,000 or so clones, about 87% recorded once. Sequenced material: peripheral blood. The origin of this receptor is a man aged 18 to 29 with COVID-19, enrolled during active disease. V and J are TRBV4-1 and TRBJ2-3; maybe TRBD2 (5 bases). The CDR3 sequence: CASSQSGLSWRTPSTDTQYF. The CDR3 DNA reads as TGCGCCAGCAGCCAATCGGGATTGAGTTGGAGGACCCCCAGCACAGATACGCAGTATTTT.